This TCR beta chain originates from a study of T-cell reconstitution after alpha-beta-depleted transplantation in children. The CDR3 loop spans 15 amino acids. V trimming: 3 bases; J trimming: 7 bases; junction bases outside the gene matches: 4. Germline assignment: CDR1 SGHRS and CDR2 YFSETQ. This clonotype was counted ten times or more. Construction of the TCRbeta library involved unique molecular identifiers. TCRdb reprocessed the PCR reads via MiXCR and lists one record per CDR3 protein. The profile covers 490,000 or so distinct CDR3 sequences, with approximately 12% appearing a single time and around 6% taken by the ten largest.

The origin of this receptor is a human donor who donated a stem cell graft to a child with combined immunodeficiency. V usage is TRBV5-1 and J usage is TRBJ2-1; 13 nucleotides match TRBD2. The sequences come from PBMCs from the stem cell graft donor, collected from the stem cell graft. CDR3 in DNA: TGCGCCAGCAGCTATGGGACTAGCGGGGTAAATGAGCAGTTCTTC. Its protein product is CASSYGTSGVNEQFF.